Presented here are 24 T cell receptor beta chains from one specimen sequenced in a study of spatial heterogeneity in lung cancer. TCRdb re-derived calls from the 5' RACE reads in MiXCR, one entry per CDR3 protein. The table lists approximately 220 distinct CDR3 sequences, roughly 46% of them singletons. As for time point: blood at routine non-recurrence follow-up after resection. Sequences were derived from PBMCs, sampled at follow-up. These receptors were collected from a male donor with early-stage non-small cell lung cancer.

This clonotype was counted a few times. This beta chain turned up in a library designed for alpha chains; as an off-target read, its abundance says little. The CDR3 DNA reads TGTGCCAGCAGCCCCGGGACAGGCGCCTACGAGCAGTACTTC. It codes for CASSPGTGAYEQYF. The J gene is TRBJ2-7, the V gene TRBV5-6, with TRBD1 identical over 8 bases. The CDR3 covers 14 residues. From germline, CDR1 is SGHDT and CDR2 YYEEEE. V shed 4 bases, J shed 2 bases, and the junction held 5 bases outside the gene matches.

This clonotype has a single count. This beta chain is off target for a library built for alpha chains, so its abundance means little. This chain uses TRBV19 with TRBJ2-7; 9 bases are a match to TRBD2. CDR3 size: 16 residues. V gave up 3 bases and J gave up 6 bases; unmatched junction bases: 12. The V gene's germline CDR1 is LNHDA and CDR2 SQIVND (reference sequence). CDR3 in DNA: TGTGCCAGTAGTATTACATCTAGCGGGATGTTAGGCGAGCAGTACTTC. Translating gives CASSITSSGMLGEQYF.

A word on this clonotype: With the library built for alpha chains, this beta chain is off target and its frequency is not meaningful. V and J are TRBV19 and TRBJ1-2; 8 nucleotides match TRBD1. Germline V lookup: CDR1 LNHDA, CDR2 SQIVND (reference sequence). The junction had 13 bases not matched to a gene; V was cut back by 6 bases and J by 4 bases. CDR3 length: 16 residues. CDR3 residues: CASRLTGANGIYGYTF. In DNA, the CDR3 is TGTGCCAGTAGGTTGACAGGGGCCAACGGCATCTATGGCTACACCTTC.

For this clonotype: This beta chain is an unintended read in a library built for alpha chains; its size means little. The chain recombines TRBV30 with TRBJ2-7, with 9 nucleotides matching TRBD1. The V segment lost 5 bases and the J segment 7 bases; nucleotides outside the gene matches: 15. Germline lookup yields CDR1 GTSNPN and CDR2 SVGIG (reference sequence). The CDR3 loop spans 15 amino acids. The CDR3 sequence is CAWSPGQGSYREQYF. CDR3 DNA: TGTGCCTGGTCTCCGGGACAGGGTTCCTACCGGGAGCAGTACTTC.

This clonotype was seen more than once but under ten times. Because the library targeted alpha chains, this beta chain is an off-target read whose size means little. The chain uses TRBV13 and TRBJ2-5, with 7 bases that match TRBD1. J gave up 5 bases and V 7 bases, and 10 bases lay outside the gene matches. This CDR3 has 14 amino acids. Germline CDR1 and CDR2: PRHDT and FYEKMQ (reference sequence). In nucleotides, the CDR3 is TGTGCCAGCAACTTCAGAACAGGGGTTGAGACCCAGTACTTC. It translates to CASNFRTGVETQYF.

Points on this clonotype: This beta chain came through as a stray read in a library set up for alpha chains, and its size says little. The chain uses TRBV20-1 and TRBJ2-5; 7 nucleotides line up with TRBD1. J was trimmed by 2 bases and V by 0 bases; bases with no gene match: 18. This CDR3 region has 19 residues. Germline assignment: CDR1 DFQATT and CDR2 SNEGSKA (reference sequence). CDR3 DNA sequence: TGCAGTGCTAGAGATAGCGCAGGGACAGCCCATGGATCACAAGAGACCCAGTACTTC. As protein: CSARDSAGTAHGSQETQYF.

Concerning this clonotype: This beta chain came through as a stray read in a library set up for alpha chains, and its size says little. The chain couples TRBV5-1 to TRBJ2-3; D may be TRBD1 (6 bases). V was shortened by 5 bases and J by 4 bases, with 11 bases between the two germline ends. From germline, CDR1 is SGHRS and CDR2 YFSETQ. This CDR3 spans 13 amino acids. The CDR3 DNA is TGCGCCAGCAGGCCGTACAGGGCAGATACGCAGTATTTT. This sequence encodes CASRPYRADTQYF.

Points on this clonotype: This beta chain turned up in a library designed for alpha chains; as an off-target read, its abundance says little. The chain combines TRBV6-1 with TRBJ2-7; D may be TRBD1 or TRBD2 (6 bases each). Per germline, CDR1 MNHNS and CDR2 SASEGT. Trimming stripped 2 bases from V and 4 bases from J, with 15 bases between. The CDR3 spans 15 residues. CDR3 in amino acids: CASSELTGGEYEQYF. For the CDR3, the DNA is TGTGCCAGCAGTGAATTGACCGGGGGCGAGTACGAGCAGTACTTC.

In its sample, this clonotype was seen a few times. A library made for alpha chains picked up this beta chain off target, so its size means little. The genes are TRBV28 and TRBJ2-3; 9 bases are a match to TRBD2. J was trimmed by 5 bases and V by 4 bases; bases with no gene match: 1. Germline V lookup: CDR1 MDHEN, CDR2 SYDVKM. This CDR3 comprises 13 residues. The CDR3 nucleotides are TGTGCCAGCAGTTCTAGCGGGAAAGATACGCAGTATTTT. Protein product: CASSSSGKDTQYF.

Worth noting for this clonotype: This beta chain is a stray sequence in a library constructed for alpha chains; its clone size is not meaningful. This chain connects TRBV10-3 to TRBJ1-6; the D is unclear. V was cut by 10 bases and J by 11 bases, with 15 bases left in between. The germline V gene encodes CDR1 ENHRY and CDR2 SYGVKD. This CDR3 has 12 amino acids. CDR3 loop: CATQDMRTPLHF. CDR3 coding DNA: TGTGCCACCCAGGATATGAGGACACCCCTCCACTTT.

Notes on this clonotype: Within a library made for alpha chains, this beta chain is off target, and its count is uninformative. The rearrangement uses TRBV28 and TRBJ2-3; D remains ambiguous. The germline CDR1 and CDR2 sequences are MDHEN and SYDVKM. The CDR3 runs 12 residues. The ends were cut back, 2 bases at V and 3 bases at J, with 3 bases in the middle. CDR3 amino acids: CASSLMTDTQYF. In DNA form, the CDR3 reads TGTGCCAGCAGTTTAATGACAGATACGCAGTATTTT.

This clonotype was counted between two and nine times. Being off target in a library aimed at alpha chains, this beta chain has a size of little meaning. The chain couples TRBV11-2 to TRBJ2-1, with D perhaps matching TRBD1 or TRBD2 (5 bases each). CDR1 and CDR2 from the germline V gene are SGHAT and FQNNGV. CDR3 length equals 16 residues. Trimming took 2 bases from V and 5 from J, leaving 16 bases between them. This chain's CDR3 is CASSLRGAKRNNEQFF. The DNA of the CDR3 is TGTGCCAGCAGCTTAAGAGGGGCCAAGCGAAACAATGAGCAGTTCTTC. Filled out from reference TRBV11-2 and TRBJ2-1, the complete variable domain reads EAGVAQSPRYKIIEKRQSVAFWCNPISGHATLYWYQQILGQGPKLLIQFQNNGVVDDSQLPKDRFSAERLKGVDSTLKIQPAKLEDSAVYLCASSLRGAKRNNEQFFGPGTRLTVL.

This clonotype counts as hyperexpanded. The library was designed around alpha chains, so this beta chain is a stray read whose abundance carries little weight. The chain joins TRBV12-3 or TRBV12-4 to TRBJ1-2, with 9 bases aligning to TRBD1. With 6 bases clipped from V and 5 bases from J, the junction kept 7 bases outside the gene matches. The CDR3 extends over 14 amino acids. Here the CDR3 reads CASSPGQGRYGYTF. The CDR3 DNA follows: TGTGCCAGCAGCCCGGGACAGGGTCGATATGGCTACACCTTC.

About this clonotype itself: This beta chain is a stray read from a library made for alpha chains; its abundance is not meaningful. The V call is TRBV5-1, the J call TRBJ2-5; the D gene is possibly TRBD1 (5 bases). Trimming removed 4 bases at V and 0 bases at J, with 7 bases between. This CDR3 comprises 13 residues. Looked up from germline, CDR1 is SGHRS and CDR2 is YFSETQ. CDR3 amino acids: CASSTDNQETQYF. The CDR3 nucleotides read TGCGCCAGCAGCACGGACAACCAAGAGACCCAGTACTTC.

This clonotype ranks as hyperexpanded. This beta chain slipped into a library made for alpha chains as a stray read, so its size is not meaningful. J is TRBJ1-5 and V is TRBV6-2 or TRBV6-3; D unresolved. Germline V gene lookup returns CDR1 MNHEY and CDR2 SVGEGT. CDR3 length: 15 residues. Deletions cut 0 bases from V and 6 bases from J, with 12 bases between. The CDR3 sequence: CASSYSGRSVQPQHF. CDR3 in DNA: TGTGCCAGCAGTTACTCAGGTCGGTCAGTTCAGCCCCAGCATTTT.

On this clonotype: This beta chain is an unintended read in a library built for alpha chains; its size means little. CDR3 residues: CASSYVLLGGWLSNQPQHF. CDR3 sequence (DNA): TGTGCCAGCAGTTATGTTCTGCTGGGGGGGTGGTTGAGCAATCAGCCCCAGCATTTT. J is TRBJ1-5 and V is TRBV6-2 or TRBV6-3, with a weak D call TRBD1 (5 bases). Germline V gene lookup returns CDR1 MNHEY and CDR2 SVGEGT. Trimming left V 3 bases short and J 1 base short, with 22 bases between. The CDR3 totals 19 residues.

This clonotype has a handful of counts. This beta chain appears as a stray read in a library generated for alpha chains; its size is not informative. The V and J genes are TRBV20-1 and TRBJ2-3; 10 bases map to TRBD2. Per germline, CDR1 DFQATT and CDR2 SNEGSKA (reference sequence). The CDR3 length is 14 residues. The V gene end was trimmed by 6 bases and the J gene end by 0 bases; junction bases not matched to a gene: 3. CDR3 protein: CSARTSGSTDTQYF. Written as DNA, the CDR3 is TGCAGTGCCAGGACTAGCGGAAGCACAGATACGCAGTATTTT.

Of note for this clonotype: Since it is a stray read in a library aimed at alpha chains, this beta chain has a size that is not meaningful. V is TRBV6-5 and J is TRBJ1-5; D is possibly TRBD1 (6 bases). The CDR3 has 14 amino acids. The germline CDR1 and CDR2 sequences are MNHEY and SVGAGI. The V end lost 5 bases, the J end lost 2 bases, and 10 bases lay between the germline ends. The CDR3 DNA reads as TGTGCCAGCAGTACTAGGACAGGCAATCAGCCCCAGCATTTT. Protein product: CASSTRTGNQPQHF.

In regard to this clonotype: Being off target in a library aimed at alpha chains, this beta chain has a size of little meaning. The CDR3 DNA sequence: TGTGCCAGCAGCCAGGACGGTATGAACACCGGGGAGCTGTTTTTT. Its translation: CASSQDGMNTGELFF. The chain has TRBV7-9 and TRBJ2-2; D is undetermined. The CDR3 runs 15 residues. Trimming pared 5 bases from V and 1 base from J, leaving 11 bases between. Germline V gene data show CDR1 as SEHNR and CDR2 as FQNEAQ (reference sequence).

Comments on this clonotype: For a library built for alpha chains, this beta chain is a stray read; little rests on its size. V usage is TRBV6-1 and J usage is TRBJ2-7, with D perhaps assigned TRBD1 or TRBD2 (5 bases each). The ends were cut back, 0 bases at V and 9 bases at J, with 12 bases in the middle. CDR1 and CDR2 (germline): MNHNS, SASEGT. This CDR3 spans 13 amino acids. The CDR3 loop is CASSEATGTWQYF. In DNA form, the CDR3 reads TGTGCCAGCAGTGAAGCGACCGGGACGTGGCAGTACTTC.

This clonotype counts as large (0.1 to 1%). Within a library made for alpha chains, this beta chain is off target, and its count is uninformative. The chain couples TRBV28 to TRBJ2-7; weak D call: TRBD2 (6 bases). Between the trimmed V and J ends, which lost 5 bases and 6 bases, there was a span of 17 bases. CDR3 length equals 14 residues. Looked up from germline, CDR1 is MDHEN and CDR2 is SYDVKM. CDR3 in amino acids: CASSPSGVKGEQYF. CDR3 sequence (DNA): TGTGCCAGCAGTCCTTCGGGGGTGAAGGGCGAGCAGTACTTC. The variable domain in full, with the rest retrieved from reference TRBV28 and TRBJ2-7, is DVKVTQSSRYLVKRTGEKVFLECVQDMDHENMFWYRQDPGLGLRLIYFSYDVKMKEKGDIPEGYSVSREKKERFSLILESASTNQTSMYLCASSPSGVKGEQYFGPGTRLTVT.

This clonotype was counted only a few times. In a library made to pick up alpha chains, this beta chain is a stray read with a size that means little. This chain uses TRBV14 with TRBJ1-1; the D is unclear. CDR3 length: 14 residues. Trimming removed 6 bases at V and 0 bases at J, with 11 bases between. Germline V gives CDR1 SGHDN, CDR2 FVKESK. CDR3 DNA sequence: TGTGCCAGCAGGCCGGGTGGGATGAACACTGAAGCTTTCTTT. It encodes CASRPGGMNTEAFF.

About this clonotype: This beta chain represents an off-target read in a library built for alpha chains; its size is of limited meaning. The chain has TRBV6-5 and TRBJ2-1, with D unclear. V was cut by 6 bases and J by 0 bases, with 12 bases left in between. Per the germline V gene, CDR1 is MNHEY and CDR2 is SVGAGI. The CDR3 loop spans 15 amino acids. This chain's CDR3 is CASRSTASSYNEQFF. The CDR3 bases are TGTGCCAGCAGGTCGACGGCTAGCTCCTACAATGAGCAGTTCTTC.

This clonotype was seen just once. This beta chain turned up in a library designed for alpha chains; as an off-target read, its abundance says little. The V call is TRBV4-2, the J call TRBJ1-1, with 9 nucleotides matching TRBD1. The V gene end was trimmed by 3 bases and the J gene end by 5 bases; junction bases not matched to a gene: 4. This CDR3 has 14 amino acids. CDR1 is LGHNA, CDR2 YNFKEQ, per germline. The CDR3 loop reads CASSQYRGQTEAFF. Here the CDR3 DNA reads TGTGCCAGCAGCCAGTACAGGGGGCAGACTGAAGCTTTCTTT.